This T cell receptor beta chain appears in the sequencing data of a study of metastatic and nonmetastatic thyroid tumors. Study-wide background: Repertoires from malignant and benign thyroid patients were compared across blood and tumor or nodule tissue. Study conclusions and caveats: TCR beta diversity was reportedly significantly higher in malignant thyroid tumors than benign nodules, in blood and tumor.

The CDR3 runs 17 residues. Per the germline V gene, CDR1 is MDHEN and CDR2 is SYDVKM. With 4 bases clipped from V and 4 bases from J, the junction kept 10 bases outside the gene matches. This clone was seen at least ten times. The antigen is unknown. All patients were untreated before thyroid surgery. Per the original methods: Clinicopathological groups supplied CDR3 differences that were used to build a distant-metastasis classifier for papillary thyroid cancer. TCRdb re-called the PCR reads via MiXCR. In this record, the V and J calls reflect TCRdb's handling and not the investigators' own analysis. Among tens of thousands of clones listed, roughly a sixth were seen once.

The J gene is TRBJ2-5, the V gene TRBV28; 12 nucleotides align to TRBD1. This TCR came from a female donor with papillary thyroid cancer or a benign thyroid nodule (not recorded which). Some clones in this sample may be carry-over from other donors' samples. Sequencing was performed on tumor tissue. CDR3: CASSSIWDRGRGETQYF. In DNA, the CDR3 is TGTGCCAGCAGTTCGATTTGGGACAGGGGGCGCGGAGAGACCCAGTACTTC.